This T cell receptor beta chain was sequenced for a study of siplizumab effects on memory and regulatory T cells. The CDR3 has 16 residues. V lost 0 bases, J lost 5 bases, and 16 bases lay in between. The germline CDR1 and CDR2 sequences are MNHNS and SASEGT. This clone showed up just once. As yet, its antigen is unknown. Findings and caveats of the study: There appeared to be greater diversity in naive T cells than in memory cells, and naive T cells seemed major contributors to the alloresponse. Sequences below about 10^-5 frequency were poorly captured, limiting mapping of alloreactive clones.

Clones were read by immunoSEQ multiplex PCR, and TCRdb kept only the in-frame ones, dropping some. The sample yields approximately 100,000 clones, more than 85% seen once. The sequence was collected from a human donor in good health. Some clones in this sample may be carry-over from other donors' samples. The chain is built from TRBV6-1 and TRBJ2-5, with D tentatively TRBD2 (5 bases). The sequenced sample was CD4+ T cells sorted from blood. The CDR3 region has the DNA TGTGCCAGCAGTGAAGCTGGTTTGGACTTTGGGGAGACCCAGTACTTC. Its translation is CASSEAGLDFGETQYF.